The present entry profiles one T cell receptor (beta chain) with its context. The antigen remains unidentified. Each CDR3 protein gets one entry after TCRdb re-called the 5' RACE reads with MiXCR. The sample shows a few hundred thousand distinct CDR3 sequences, 15% to 20% of them seen only once. This CDR3 has 16 amino acids. V was trimmed by 0 bases and J by 3 bases, leaving 11 bases between them. Germline-derived CDR1 and CDR2 are KGHSH and LQKENI. The data were obtained in a study of T-cell memory formation after mild COVID-19. Whole-study findings and limits: Clones shrinking from day 15 to 85 showed even CD4/CD8 mixes; later expanders tilted CD4+.

The genes are TRBV18 and TRBJ2-2; D gene unclear. This TCR was sampled from a man aged 18 to 35 who had mild COVID-19 (a few samples of this study predate the infection). Cell type and time point are not known. The sample consisted of PBMCs or a T cell subset sorted from them (not recorded which). The CDR3 is CASSPPMERYTGELFF. DNA for the CDR3: TGTGCCAGCTCACCACCGATGGAACGGTACACCGGGGAGCTGTTTTTT.